One and the same sample provided the 25 T cell receptor beta chains below, sequenced in a study of beta chain features in type 1 diabetes. Expressed TCRB transcripts were sequenced, since all the RNA that had been isolated was reverse transcribed. Only in-frame clones appear in the TCRdb table, and some are missing; sequencing was by immunoSEQ multiplex PCR. There are a few hundred thousand clones in the sample; roughly an eighth occur only once, and approximately 0.011% lies in the top ten. No antigen is known for these receptors. Findings of the study overall: There was a moderate but significant shortening of TCRB CDR3s in all four CD4+ subsets of Type 1 diabetes patients.

The sequenced sample was naive CD4+ T cells from blood. Receptors originate from a young woman with type 1 diabetes.

This clone has only a few counts. The chain recombines TRBV27 with TRBJ2-1, with D possibly TRBD1 on 6 matching bases. The germline CDR1 and CDR2 sequences are MNHEY and SMNVEV (reference sequence). Deletions cut 6 bases from V and 6 bases from J, with 12 bases between. CDR3 length: 13 amino acids. This chain's CDR3 is CASRRDRLNEQFF. The CDR3 nucleotides are TGTGCCAGCAGACGTGACAGGCTCAATGAGCAGTTCTTC.

CDR3 sequence: CASSPRLANYGYTF. The CDR3 bases are TGTGCCAGCAGCCCCCGCTTAGCTAACTATGGCTACACCTTC. The J gene is TRBJ1-2, the V gene TRBV6-6; D uncertain. The length of the CDR3 is 14 residues. Germline CDR1 and CDR2: MNHNY and SVGAGI (reference sequence). V was shortened by 6 bases and J by 0 bases, with 11 bases between the two germline ends.

This clone has more than one count but fewer than ten. The V call is TRBV7-3, the J call TRBJ2-3, with TRBD2 identical over 10 bases. Germline CDR1 and CDR2: SGHTA and FQGTGA. The CDR3 runs to 15 residues. V shed 3 bases and J 2 bases; nucleotides not matched to a gene: 2. Written as DNA, the CDR3 is TGTGCCAGCAGCTTTACTAGCGGGATCACAGATACGCAGTATTTT. This gives the protein CASSFTSGITDTQYF.

This sequence joins TRBV9 and TRBJ2-3; D is unclear. Trimming stripped 4 bases from V and 1 base from J, with 16 bases between. This CDR3 region has 16 residues. Germline V lookup: CDR1 SGDLS, CDR2 YYNGEE. Here the CDR3 DNA reads TGTGCCAGCAGCCTGCTACAGACGATTCGCACAGATACGCAGTATTTT. Residues: CASSLLQTIRTDTQYF.

This clone has only a few counts. This chain connects TRBV5-1 to TRBJ2-7; tentatively, D is TRBD1 (6 bases). This CDR3 is 15 amino acids long. The germline V and J ends were trimmed by 0 bases and 4 bases, with 14 bases remaining between them. Looked up from germline, CDR1 is SGHRS and CDR2 is YFSETQ. Here the CDR3 reads CASSLVGADEYEQYF. The DNA for the CDR3 is TGCGCCAGCAGCTTGGTGGGGGCGGACGAATACGAGCAGTACTTC. Combining the CDR3 with reference TRBV5-1 and TRBJ2-7 gives the whole variable domain KAGVTQTPRYLIKTRGQQVTLSCSPISGHRSVSWYQQTPGQGLQFLFEYFSETQRNKGNFPGRFSGRQFSNSRSEMNVSTLELGDSALYLCASSLVGADEYEQYFGPGTRLTVT.

This clone was counted a few times. The chain uses TRBV11-3 and TRBJ2-4; TRBD1 agrees at 10 bases. Germline loops: CDR1 SGHNT, CDR2 YENEEA. The CDR3 covers 18 residues. V shed 1 base and J 0 bases; nucleotides not matched to a gene: 6. CDR3 region: CASSLADRGRLAKNIQYF. The CDR3 region has the DNA TGTGCCAGCAGCTTAGCTGACAGGGGGCGGTTAGCCAAAAACATTCAGTACTTC.

A few counts support this clone. The CDR3 region has the DNA TGTGCCAGTAGTACCCTAGAGGCGGGGAGCAATCAGCCCCAGCATTTT. It is translated as CASSTLEAGSNQPQHF. The chain combines TRBV19 with TRBJ1-5; D unresolved. Deletions cut 4 bases from V and 1 base from J, with 14 bases between. There are 16 residues in the CDR3. CDR1 LNHDA and CDR2 SQIVND come from the germline V gene (reference sequence). The full variable domain, in which reference TRBV19 and TRBJ1-5 provide the parts outside the CDR3, is DGGITQSPKYLFRKEGQNVTLSCEQNLNHDAMYWYRQDPGQGLRLIYYSQIVNDFQKGDIAEGYSVSREKKESFPLTVTSAQKNPTAFYLCASSTLEAGSNQPQHFGDGTRLSIL.

This chain links TRBV5-4 with TRBJ2-7; 13 bases are a match to TRBD2. The CDR3 runs to 14 residues. Germline V lookup: CDR1 SGHNT, CDR2 YYREEE (reference sequence). V lost 5 bases and J lost 5; bases outside the gene matches: 4. The CDR3 sequence is CASRKGLAGHEQYF. DNA of the CDR3: TGTGCCAGCAGGAAGGGACTAGCGGGACACGAGCAGTACTTC.

A few counts support this clone. V gene TRBV27 combines with J gene TRBJ1-2; 9 bases line up with TRBD1. V lost 5 bases, J lost 5 bases, and 6 bases stayed unmatched. The CDR3 covers 14 residues. Looked up from germline, CDR1 is MNHEY and CDR2 is SMNVEV (reference sequence). CDR3 sequence (DNA): TGTGCCAGCAGTGTTACGACAGGGGGATATGGCTACACCTTC. It translates to CASSVTTGGYGYTF.

This clone appeared a single time. The same CDR3 also results from other DNA sequences found in this sample. V usage is TRBV18 and J usage is TRBJ1-2; tentatively, D is TRBD1 (5 bases). The CDR3 runs 13 residues. V dropped 3 bases and J dropped 7 bases, with 12 bases sitting between them. Germline V lookup: CDR1 KGHSH, CDR2 LQKENI. CDR3 residues: CASSPGTGGGYTF. The CDR3 nucleotides read TGTGCCAGCTCACCGGGTACAGGCGGTGGCTACACCTTC.

The chain carries TRBV10-3 and TRBJ2-1, with D perhaps matching TRBD1 (6 bases). CDR3 length: 15 residues. CDR1 and CDR2 (germline): ENHRY, SYGVKD. V was clipped by 6 bases and J by 5 bases, with 17 bases between them. The CDR3 sequence is CAISLQGVVDNEQFF. DNA of the CDR3: TGTGCCATCAGCCTACAGGGAGTGGTCGACAATGAGCAGTTCTTC.

The chain combines TRBV11-2 with TRBJ2-5; 12 bases match TRBD2. CDR1 is SGHAT, CDR2 FQNNGV, per germline. The V gene end was trimmed by 1 base and the J gene end by 0 bases; junction bases not matched to a gene: 3. The CDR3 runs 17 residues. This CDR3 is CASSLGLAGAYQETQYF. In nucleotides, the CDR3 is TGTGCCAGCAGCTTAGGACTAGCGGGAGCGTACCAAGAGACCCAGTACTTC.

The J gene is TRBJ2-5, the V gene TRBV7-2; possible D gene TRBD2, 5 bases. V was clipped by 4 bases and J by 9 bases, with 15 bases between them. Germline CDR1 is SGHTA and CDR2 is FQGNSA. The CDR3 sequence is 13 residues long. In nucleotides, the CDR3 is TGTGCCAGCAGCTCCCGGCTCCCCGGGGCCCAGTACTTC. Translating it yields CASSSRLPGAQYF.

This clone was seen a few times. The V gene is TRBV2, the J gene TRBJ2-1; TRBD2 matches at 8 bases. The CDR3 loop spans 11 amino acids. Trimming at V came to 4 bases and at J to 11 bases, leaving 1 base not matched to a gene. The germline V gene encodes CDR1 SNHLY and CDR2 FYNNEI. The chain's CDR3 is CASSGTSKQFF. In DNA form, the CDR3 reads TGTGCCAGCAGTGGGACTAGCAAGCAGTTCTTC.

This chain links TRBV6-6 with TRBJ2-1; 8 nucleotides align to TRBD2. The CDR3 runs 14 residues. The junction had 9 bases not matched to a gene; V was cut back by 7 bases and J by 7 bases. Germline loops: CDR1 MNHNY, CDR2 SVGAGI (reference sequence). CDR3 nucleotide sequence: TGTGCCAGCACCCGGGGGACTAGTCGTAATGAGCAGTTCTTC. It specifies CASTRGTSRNEQFF.

The rearrangement joins TRBV29-1 to TRBJ1-5, with 7 bases identical to TRBD1. With V trimmed by 4 bases and J by 4 bases, 4 bases remained unmatched. The CDR3 totals 13 residues. CDR1 is SQVTM and CDR2 is ANQGSEA in the germline V gene. The CDR3 region has the DNA TGCAGCGTTGCGATACAGGGGAATCAGCCCCAGCATTTT. Translation gives CSVAIQGNQPQHF.

The genes are TRBV7-9 and TRBJ2-1; D call uncertain. Trimming removed 4 bases from V and 14 bases from J, with 9 bases in between. There are 10 residues in the CDR3. Germline V lookup: CDR1 SEHNR, CDR2 FQNEAQ (reference sequence). CDR3 sequence reads: CASSSGLEFF. Written as DNA, the CDR3 is TGTGCCAGCAGCTCCGGGTTGGAGTTCTTC.

The V and J genes are TRBV5-6 and TRBJ1-1, with D possibly matching TRBD1 (5 bases). V lost 4 bases and J lost 7, with 17 bases in between. The CDR3 spans 14 residues. The germline V gene encodes CDR1 SGHDT and CDR2 YYEEEE. The DNA of the CDR3 is TGTGCCAGCAGCCCGATCGGGGGGTTGCTTGAAGCTTTCTTT. Translation gives CASSPIGGLLEAFF.

The V gene is TRBV10-3, the J gene TRBJ2-1; perhaps TRBD1 as D (6 bases). The CDR3 runs 13 residues. CDR1 and CDR2 from the germline V gene are ENHRY and SYGVKD. V was clipped by 7 bases and J by 5 bases, with 12 bases between them. As DNA, the CDR3 is TGTGCCATCACGGCAGGGGTCCACAATGAGCAGTTCTTC. Translating it yields CAITAGVHNEQFF.

This clone was seen only a few times. The V gene is TRBV15, the J gene TRBJ2-3; 9 positions match TRBD2. The CDR3 loop spans 16 amino acids. V shed 5 bases, J shed 4 bases, and the junction held 10 bases outside the gene matches. From germline, CDR1 is LNHNV and CDR2 YYDKDF (reference sequence). The CDR3 bases are TGTGCCACCAGCGCGGGTAGCGGGAGTAAGGCAGATACGCAGTATTTT. It yields the protein CATSAGSGSKADTQYF.

The chain combines TRBV30 with TRBJ2-7, with D possibly TRBD1 on 5 matching bases. V lost 5 bases to trimming and J lost 0 bases, with 11 bases between them. CDR3 size: 13 residues. Germline-derived CDR1 and CDR2 are GTSNPN and SVGIG (reference sequence). CDR3 sequence: CAWDKGVSYEQYF. The CDR3 DNA reads TGTGCCTGGGACAAAGGGGTCTCCTACGAGCAGTACTTC.

This clone has only a few counts. The chain recombines TRBV5-1 with TRBJ2-1, with a weak D call TRBD1 (6 bases). Per the germline V gene, CDR1 is SGHRS and CDR2 is YFSETQ. V lost 0 bases and J 1 base, leaving 17 bases between the germline ends. The CDR3 covers 18 residues. The CDR3 loop reads CASSLASMGDISYNEQFF. CDR3 bases: TGCGCCAGCAGCTTGGCCTCAATGGGGGACATTTCCTACAATGAGCAGTTCTTC.

The rearrangement joins TRBV30 to TRBJ2-7, with a possible D match to TRBD2 (6 bases). This CDR3 has 16 residues. CDR1 and CDR2 (germline): GTSNPN, SVGIG (reference sequence). Deletions cut 3 bases from V and 4 bases from J, with 22 bases between. The CDR3 DNA follows: TGTGCCTGGAGACCCGGGGACTTCGGCTCGGGATACGAGCAGTACTTC. Protein sequence: CAWRPGDFGSGYEQYF.

V is TRBV10-3 and J is TRBJ1-4; 9 nucleotides line up with TRBD1. Germline V gene data show CDR1 as ENHRY and CDR2 as SYGVKD. The CDR3 has 15 amino acids. J gave up 8 bases and V 0 bases, and 4 bases lay outside the gene matches. CDR3 DNA: TGTGCCATCAGTGAGTCAACAGGGGGCAGGGAAAAACTGTTTTTT. Protein: CAISESTGGREKLFF.

The CDR3 DNA follows: TGTGCCAGTAGTCAACCGGGACAGGGCTCTGGAAGCAATCAGCCCCAGCATTTT. Amino acids: CASSQPGQGSGSNQPQHF. J is TRBJ1-5 and V is TRBV19, with 9 bases lining up with TRBD1. CDR3 length: 18 residues. V lost 5 bases to trimming and J lost 1 base; unmatched junction nucleotides: 12. Germline CDR1 LNHDA, CDR2 SQIVND (reference sequence).